Sequencing of this TCR beta chain was carried out in a study of blood T cells in healthy people across ages. Study-wide findings and caveats: Because sorting was not performed, PBMCs prevented conclusive naive versus antigen-experienced comparison.

This clonotype was seen ten or more times. Its antigen is still unknown. Germline-derived CDR1 and CDR2 are SGHRS and YFSETQ. CDR3 length: 12 residues. V lost 9 bases and J lost 6, with 14 bases in between. Primers used in a second PCR of about 6 to 11 cycles were a sample-barcoded 5' primer and a J-beta primer mix. TCRdb analysed the 5' RACE reads with MiXCR anew, one entry per CDR3 protein. Altogether under 1,000,000 distinct CDR3 sequences are present, roughly 35% being singletons, with the ten largest covering 10% to 15%. Material: blood. This clonotype originated in a man between 18 and 29 years old in good health. The chain recombines TRBV5-1 with TRBJ2-3, with D hard to call. The CDR3, as DNA: TGCGCCACCTCCATCCGTGGCGATACGCAGTATTTT. It codes for CATSIRGDTQYF.